The T cell receptor beta chain described here comes from a study of T-cell memory formation after mild COVID-19. In the study overall: Across donors, TCR clusters were largely donor specific.

Amplification by 5'RACE using constant-segment primers produced TCR alpha and TCR beta cDNA libraries that carried sample barcodes and UMIs. TCRdb reprocessed the 5' RACE reads with MiXCR, giving one entry per CDR3 protein. Among around 130,000 distinct CDR3 sequences, 15% to 20% were seen once, and the ten largest hold approximately 5.2%. From germline, CDR1 is SGHRS and CDR2 YFSETQ. The CDR3 is made up of 14 amino acids. Trimming cost V 6 bases and J 9 bases, with 21 bases left between them. Study-wide points: Researchers could not confirm that second-wave clones peaking on day 37 targeted SARS-CoV-2. Contracting clones from day 15 to 85 had balanced CD4/CD8; later expanders favoured CD4+.

About this clonotype: Antigen specificity is unknown.

This chain links TRBV5-1 with TRBJ1-2; D uncertain. Specimen: PBMCs or a T cell subset sorted from them (not recorded which). This TCR derives from a young man who had mild COVID-19 (a few samples of this study predate the infection). Cell type and time point are not known. The CDR3 is CASILEPGSRSYTF. The CDR3 DNA sequence: TGCGCCAGCATCCTGGAGCCGGGGTCTAGGAGCTACACCTTC. The full variable domain, completed using reference TRBV5-1 and TRBJ1-2, is KAGVTQTPRYLIKTRGQQVTLSCSPISGHRSVSWYQQTPGQGLQFLFEYFSETQRNKGNFPGRFSGRQFSNSRSEMNVSTLELGDSALYLCASILEPGSRSYTFGSGTRLTVV.